Listed below are T cell receptor beta chains from one sample, sequenced in a study of T-cell reconstitution after alpha-beta-depleted transplantation in children. TCRdb reprocessed the PCR reads via MiXCR and lists one record per CDR3 protein. The sample has hundreds of thousands of distinct CDR3 sequences, under 15% seen once. This specimen consisted of PBMCs, obtained before TCRalphabeta/CD19-depleted stem cell transplant. These receptors were taken from a girl aged 2 to 10 with congenital amegakaryocytic thrombocytopenia, due to receive a stem cell transplant. Each CDR3 is given with its conserved first and last residue. The D gene is left open where the match is weak. The size field is filled for only some rows; it gives once, few, many or a size class.

v_gene	j_gene	d_gene	abundance	CDR3aa	CDR3nt
TRBV10-3	TRBJ2-1	TRBD2	many	CAISQREGDEQFF	TGTGCCATCAGCCAGCGGGAGGGCGATGAGCAGTTCTTC
TRBV12-3/TRBV12-4	TRBJ2-7	NA	NA	CASARTNYEQYF	TGTGCCAGCGCCCGGACGAACTACGAGCAGTACTTC
TRBV20-1	TRBJ2-7	TRBD2	NA	CSARGAREGYEQYF	TGCAGTGCTAGAGGGGCGCGGGAGGGCTACGAGCAGTACTTC
TRBV20-1	TRBJ2-7	NA	few	CSARGFQAYEQYF	TGCAGTGCTAGAGGGTTCCAGGCCTACGAGCAGTACTTC
TRBV20-1	TRBJ2-2	TRBD2	many	CSVAGMGTGELFF	TGCAGTGTAGCGGGAATGGGCACCGGGGAGCTGTTTTTT
TRBV29-1	TRBJ1-5	NA	NA	CSASQGISNQPQHF	TGCAGCGCCTCCCAGGGGATAAGCAATCAGCCCCAGCATTTT
TRBV7-2	TRBJ2-1	TRBD2	many	CASSLSLADYNEQFF	TGTGCCAGCAGCTTGAGTCTAGCGGATTACAATGAGCAGTTCTTC
TRBV4-1	TRBJ2-1	NA	NA	CASSQAWNEQFF	TGCGCCAGCAGCCAAGCATGGAATGAGCAGTTCTTC
TRBV30	TRBJ1-1	NA	NA	CATKRTAEAFF	TGTGCCACTAAAAGGACGGCTGAAGCTTTCTTT
TRBV5-1	TRBJ1-3	NA	many	CASNLYGNTIYF	TGCGCCAGCAACCTGTACGGAAACACCATATATTTT
TRBV5-1	TRBJ2-5	NA	few	CASSFLDGRWDQETQYF	TGCGCCAGCAGCTTTCTGGACGGGCGTTGGGATCAAGAGACCCAGTACTTC
TRBV20-1	TRBJ2-7	TRBD2	NA	CSARETSGGDYEQYF	TGCAGTGCTAGAGAGACTAGCGGGGGAGACTACGAGCAGTACTTC
TRBV7-2	TRBJ2-7	NA	NA	CASSSPGLALRSYEQYF	TGTGCCAGCAGCTCCCCGGGCCTAGCGCTACGCTCCTACGAGCAGTACTTC
TRBV12-3/TRBV12-4	TRBJ2-5	NA	many	CASRGRQETQYF	TGTGCCAGCCGGGGGCGGCAAGAGACCCAGTACTTC
TRBV28	TRBJ2-1	TRBD2	many	CASSLLAGGPSKFF	TGTGCCAGCAGTTTACTAGCGGGAGGGCCATCTAAGTTCTTC
TRBV5-1	TRBJ2-1	TRBD2	many	CASGKGGSSYNEQFF	TGCGCCAGCGGAAAGGGCGGGAGCTCCTACAATGAGCAGTTCTTC
TRBV7-3	TRBJ2-2	NA	few	CASSLSGGLATGELFF	TGTGCCAGCAGCTTAAGTGGTGGGCTAGCTACCGGGGAGCTGTTTTTT
TRBV5-1	TRBJ2-3	TRBD2	many	CASSRVAGSTDTQYF	TGCGCCAGCAGTAGGGTAGCGGGGAGCACAGATACGCAGTATTTT
TRBV4-3	TRBJ2-2	TRBD2	NA	CASSQAPSGGTGELFF	TGCGCCAGCAGCCAAGCCCCTAGCGGAGGCACCGGGGAGCTGTTTTTT
TRBV6-4	TRBJ2-1	TRBD2	many	CASSELAGAGYNEQFF	TGTGCCAGCAGTGAATTAGCGGGAGCGGGTTACAATGAGCAGTTCTTC
TRBV11-2	TRBJ1-2	TRBD1	few	CASSSLAELTGVEGYTF	TGTGCCAGCAGCTCTTTAGCCGAACTCACAGGGGTGGAAGGCTACACCTTC
TRBV5-5	TRBJ2-7	TRBD2	many	CASSLGASGIYEQYF	TGTGCCAGCAGCTTGGGGGCTAGCGGGATTTACGAGCAGTACTTC
TRBV7-2	TRBJ2-1	TRBD2	many	CASSLAGVEQFF	TGCGCCAGCAGCTTGGCGGGGGTTGAGCAGTTCTTC
TRBV5-1	TRBJ2-5	NA	NA	CASSPEAYQETQYF	TGCGCCAGCAGCCCGGAGGCGTACCAAGAGACCCAGTACTTC
TRBV7-8	TRBJ2-3	NA	many	CAIRVGVSTDTQYF	TGTGCCATCAGGGTAGGAGTTAGCACAGATACGCAGTATTTT
TRBV29-1	TRBJ2-7	TRBD2	many	CSWTSGYEQYF	TGCAGCTGGACTAGTGGCTACGAGCAGTACTTC
TRBV20-1	TRBJ1-5	NA	few	CSAEGLGGNQPQHF	TGCAGTGCCGAAGGGCTGGGGGGCAATCAGCCCCAGCATTTT
TRBV7-2	TRBJ2-1	NA	NA	CASSRLLYNEQFF	TGTGCCAGCAGCCGACTACTTTACAATGAGCAGTTCTTC
TRBV12-3/TRBV12-4	TRBJ2-3	TRBD2	many	CASSDGLAEQYF	TGTGCCAGCAGCGACGGACTAGCGGAGCAGTATTTT